The rows below give T cell receptor beta chains drawn from one sample of a study of CD8+CD57+ T cells in acquired aplastic anemia. TCRdb reanalysed the reads using MiXCR and keeps one entry per CDR3 protein. The sample yields around 200,000 distinct CDR3 sequences, roughly three fifths seen once. The sequenced sample was sorted CD4+, CD8+, or CD8+CD57+ T cells (not recorded which) from PBMCs. The receptor set was obtained from a human donor with aplastic anemia. CDR3s include the opening cysteine and the closing phenylalanine or tryptophan. Each record gives: V gene, J gene, CDR3 protein.

TRBV7-8	TRBJ2-3	CASTRSPSTDTQYF
TRBV19	TRBJ2-5	CASSRTSVRQETQYF
TRBV7-9	TRBJ1-1	CASSPTGTNTEAFF
TRBV25-1	TRBJ1-1	CASSEGELAEAFF
TRBV10-2	TRBJ2-7	CASSPQGAIYEQYF
TRBV29-1	TRBJ1-1	CSVPTFGSGNTEAFF
TRBV15	TRBJ2-7	CATSRDRARAYEQYF
TRBV29-1	TRBJ1-2	CSVELAAVGPGYTF
TRBV6-5	TRBJ1-2	CASSEGGAPYGYTF
TRBV6-5	TRBJ2-1	CASSYSLEGTNNEQFF
TRBV7-9	TRBJ2-3	CASSQSHGTAALMSGGASTDTQYF
TRBV2	TRBJ2-7	CASSFLAGGNEQYF
TRBV5-1	TRBJ2-7	CASSVVTGDYEQYF
TRBV20-1	TRBJ2-7	CSASPEGEQYF
TRBV20-1	TRBJ1-1	CSLRGDTEAFF
TRBV11-2	TRBJ2-5	CASRTGRRETQYF
TRBV25-1	TRBJ1-2	CASSEWTGPNYGYTF
TRBV20-1	TRBJ2-7	CNARDHSGGSYEQYF
TRBV2	TRBJ1-2	CASMGQGGGYTF
TRBV7-9	TRBJ1-1	CASTQVNTEAFF
TRBV25-1	TRBJ2-7	CASSETDLFSYEQYF
TRBV5-5	TRBJ1-1	CASSLGPGNTEAFF
TRBV5-1	TRBJ2-7	CASSPDRATYEQYF
TRBV11-3	TRBJ2-5	CASSHGGTQYF
TRBV2	TRBJ1-1	CASSVVTGGRYTEAFF
TRBV19	TRBJ1-1	CASSVVGGNTEAFF
TRBV19	TRBJ2-7	CASSNRPYEQYF
TRBV4-1	TRBJ1-1	CASSHTNRGMNTEAFF
TRBV7-2	TRBJ2-5	CASSLALQETQYF
TRBV7-9	TRBJ2-7	CASSQAGTGDPEQYF
TRBV7-9	TRBJ1-2	CASTSTETDGYTF
TRBV20-1	TRBJ1-2	CSARAGTGHGYTF
TRBV7-2	TRBJ2-3	CASSLSQSPSTDTQYF
TRBV15	TRBJ2-6	CATSSPVAGANVLTF
TRBV5-4	TRBJ2-4	CASSLWAEVAKNIQYF
TRBV4-1	TRBJ1-6	CASSLGGGGNSPLHF